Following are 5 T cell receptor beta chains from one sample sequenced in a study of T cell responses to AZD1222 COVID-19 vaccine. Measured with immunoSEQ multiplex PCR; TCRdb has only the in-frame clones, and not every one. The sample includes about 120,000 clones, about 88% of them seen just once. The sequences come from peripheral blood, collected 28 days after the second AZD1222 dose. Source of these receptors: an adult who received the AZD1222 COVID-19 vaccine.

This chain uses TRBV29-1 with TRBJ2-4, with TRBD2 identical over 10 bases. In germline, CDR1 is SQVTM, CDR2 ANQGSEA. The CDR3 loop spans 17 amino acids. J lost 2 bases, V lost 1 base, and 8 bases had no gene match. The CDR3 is CSVEVLAGAPTKNIQYF. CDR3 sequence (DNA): TGCAGCGTTGAAGTTCTAGCGGGGGCCCCTACCAAAAACATTCAGTACTTC.

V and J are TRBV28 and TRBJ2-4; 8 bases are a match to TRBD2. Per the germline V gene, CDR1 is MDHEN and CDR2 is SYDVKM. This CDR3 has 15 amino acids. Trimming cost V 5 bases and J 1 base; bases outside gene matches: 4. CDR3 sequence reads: CASSPRGGAKNIQYF. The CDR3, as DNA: TGTGCCAGCAGTCCCCGGGGGGGTGCCAAAAACATTCAGTACTTC.

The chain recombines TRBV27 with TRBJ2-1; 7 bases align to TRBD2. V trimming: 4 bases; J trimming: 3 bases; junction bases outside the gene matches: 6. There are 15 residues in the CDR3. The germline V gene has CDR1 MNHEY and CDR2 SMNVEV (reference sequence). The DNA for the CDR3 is TGTGCCAGCAGTTACCTAGCGGACTTCTACAATGAGCAGTTCTTC. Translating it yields CASSYLADFYNEQFF.

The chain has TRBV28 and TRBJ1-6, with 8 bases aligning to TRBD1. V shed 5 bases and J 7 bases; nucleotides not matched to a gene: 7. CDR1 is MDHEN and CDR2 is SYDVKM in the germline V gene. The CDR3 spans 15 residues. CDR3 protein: CASSPTDRGNSPLHF. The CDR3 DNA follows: TGTGCCAGCAGTCCTACCGACAGGGGAAATTCACCCCTCCACTTT.

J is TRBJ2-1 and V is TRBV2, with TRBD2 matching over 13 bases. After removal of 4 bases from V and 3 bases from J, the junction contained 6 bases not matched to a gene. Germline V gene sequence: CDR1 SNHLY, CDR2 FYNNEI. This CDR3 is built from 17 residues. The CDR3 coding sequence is TGTGCCAGCAGTGGGAGACTAGCGGGAGGATACTACAATGAGCAGTTCTTC. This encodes CASSGRLAGGYYNEQFF.